These 5 T cell receptor beta chains were all obtained from the same sample, sequenced in a study of T cell clonotyping in hematopoietic cell transplantation (dated by TCRdb to the early 2020s). Libraries were prepared through the immunoSEQ multiplex PCR assay. This is the immuneACCESS table as TCRdb keeps it, with only in-frame sequences that have V and J called. A part of the clones is gone; compared with another copy, unresolved V genes explain less than half, and the rest is unexplained. Counted in this sample were roughly 27,000 clones; nearly 97% of them appeared once. The top ten constitute 1.1% to 1.5% of the sample. The sequencing sample was made of peripheral blood mononuclear cells. These receptors were taken from a man aged 50 or older in good health. Some clones in this sample may be carry-over from other donors' samples.

The count of this clone is one. This sequence joins TRBV5-6 and TRBJ2-3; no clear D gene. With 3 bases removed from V and 1 base from J, the gap between germline ends came to 12 bases. Germline V CDR1 and CDR2: SGHDT, YYEEEE. The CDR3 consists of 15 residues. The CDR3 protein is CASSYSGRGTDTQYF. The CDR3 bases are TGTGCCAGCAGCTACTCTGGGCGCGGCACAGATACGCAGTATTTT.

V is TRBV6-4 and J is TRBJ2-2; D gene ambiguous. The CDR3 consists of 13 residues. V was trimmed by 2 bases and J by 2 bases, leaving 3 bases between them. Germline V lookup: CDR1 MRHNA, CDR2 SNTAGT. The CDR3 is CASSDKNTGELFF. For the CDR3, the DNA is TGTGCCAGCAGTGACAAAAACACCGGGGAGCTGTTTTTT.

In this sample, this clone turned up once. CDR3 nucleotide sequence: TGTGCCAGCAGCTCAGGGTATGACGGCTATGGCTACACCTTC. This codes for CASSSGYDGYGYTF. The rearrangement links TRBV11-2 to TRBJ1-2; D may be TRBD1 (5 bases). Germline CDR1 is SGHAT and CDR2 is FQNNGV. Trimming cost V 4 bases and J 4 bases, with 13 bases left between them. The CDR3 has 14 amino acids.

The chain is built from TRBV19 and TRBJ1-1, with 7 nucleotides matching TRBD1. V trimming: 5 bases; J trimming: 3 bases; junction bases outside the gene matches: 3. The CDR3 runs to 13 residues. Germline V gene data show CDR1 as LNHDA and CDR2 as SQIVND (reference sequence). The CDR3 sequence: CASSPRGDTEAFF. The DNA for the CDR3 is TGTGCCAGTAGTCCCAGGGGGGACACTGAAGCTTTCTTT.

The gene calls are TRBV19 and TRBJ2-7; D is undetermined. Germline CDR1 is LNHDA and CDR2 is SQIVND (reference sequence). V was trimmed by 6 bases and J by 2 bases, leaving 11 bases between them. The CDR3 has 13 residues. Here the CDR3 DNA reads TGTGCCAGTAGACTGGGCCCTACCTACGAGCAGTACTTC. This encodes CASRLGPTYEQYF.